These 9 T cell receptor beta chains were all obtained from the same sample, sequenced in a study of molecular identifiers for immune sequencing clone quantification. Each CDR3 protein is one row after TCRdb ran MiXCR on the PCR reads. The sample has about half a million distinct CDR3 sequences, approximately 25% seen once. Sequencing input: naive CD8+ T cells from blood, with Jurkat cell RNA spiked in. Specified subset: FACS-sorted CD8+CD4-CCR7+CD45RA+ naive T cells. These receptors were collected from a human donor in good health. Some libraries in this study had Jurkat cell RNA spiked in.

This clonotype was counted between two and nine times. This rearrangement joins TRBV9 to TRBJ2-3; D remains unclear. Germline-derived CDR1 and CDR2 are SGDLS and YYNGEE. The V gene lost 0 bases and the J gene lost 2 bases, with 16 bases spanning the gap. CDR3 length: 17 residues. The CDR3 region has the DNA TGTGCCAGCAGCGTAGCGGGCAGGCGAGCCCCCACAGATACGCAGTATTTT. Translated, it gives CASSVAGRRAPTDTQYF.

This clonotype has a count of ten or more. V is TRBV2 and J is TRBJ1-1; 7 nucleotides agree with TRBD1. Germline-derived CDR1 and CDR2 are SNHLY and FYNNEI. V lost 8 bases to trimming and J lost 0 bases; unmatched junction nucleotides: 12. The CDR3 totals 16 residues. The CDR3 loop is CASLTGEGAMNTEAFF. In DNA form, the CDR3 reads TGTGCCAGCCTAACAGGGGAAGGGGCCATGAACACTGAAGCTTTCTTT. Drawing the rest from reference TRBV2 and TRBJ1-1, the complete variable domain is EPEVTQTPSHQVTQMGQEVILRCVPISNHLYFYWYRQILGQKVEFLVSFYNNEISEKSEIFDDQFSVERPDGSNFTLKIRSTKLEDSAMYFCASLTGEGAMNTEAFFGQGTRLTVV.

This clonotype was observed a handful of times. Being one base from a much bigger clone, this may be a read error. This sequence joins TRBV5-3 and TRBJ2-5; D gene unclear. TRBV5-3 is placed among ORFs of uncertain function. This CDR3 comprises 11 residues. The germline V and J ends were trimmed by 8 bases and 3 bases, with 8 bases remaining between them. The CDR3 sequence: CASRTEETQYF. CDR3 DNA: TGTGCCAGCAGAACCGAAGAGACCCAGTACTTC.

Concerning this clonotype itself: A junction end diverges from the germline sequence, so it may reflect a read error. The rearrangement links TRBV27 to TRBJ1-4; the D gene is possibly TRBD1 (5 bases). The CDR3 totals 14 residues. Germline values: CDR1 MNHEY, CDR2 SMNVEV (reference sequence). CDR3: CASSLGAGGEELFF. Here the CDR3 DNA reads TGTGCCAGCAGTTTAGGGGCAGGAGGTGAAGAACTGTTTTTT.

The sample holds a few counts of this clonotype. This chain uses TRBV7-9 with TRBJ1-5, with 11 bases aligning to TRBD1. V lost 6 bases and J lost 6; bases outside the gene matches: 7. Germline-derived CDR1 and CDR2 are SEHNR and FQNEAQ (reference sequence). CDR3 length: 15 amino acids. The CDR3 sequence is CASSFSGQGVQPQHF. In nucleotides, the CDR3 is TGTGCCAGCAGTTTTTCGGGACAGGGGGTTCAGCCCCAGCATTTT.

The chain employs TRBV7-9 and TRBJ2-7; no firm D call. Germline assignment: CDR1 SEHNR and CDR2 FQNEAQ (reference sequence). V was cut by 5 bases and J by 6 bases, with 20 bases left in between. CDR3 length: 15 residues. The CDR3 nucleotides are TGTGCCAGCAGCGAAGCACCCCTGACCTCCGCCGAGCAGTACTTC. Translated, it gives CASSEAPLTSAEQYF.

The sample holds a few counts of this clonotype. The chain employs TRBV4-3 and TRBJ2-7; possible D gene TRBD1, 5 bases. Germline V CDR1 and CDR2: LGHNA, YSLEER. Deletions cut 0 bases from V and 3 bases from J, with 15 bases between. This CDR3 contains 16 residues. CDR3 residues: CASSQDRQGIYYEQYF. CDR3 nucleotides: TGCGCCAGCAGCCAAGATAGGCAGGGTATATACTACGAGCAGTACTTC.

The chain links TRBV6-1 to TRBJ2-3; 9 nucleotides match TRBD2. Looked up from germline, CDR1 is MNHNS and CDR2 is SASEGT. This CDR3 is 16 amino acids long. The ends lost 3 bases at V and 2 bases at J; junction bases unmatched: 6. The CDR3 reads CASSDGLAGITDTQYF. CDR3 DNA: TGTGCCAGCAGTGATGGCCTAGCGGGGATCACAGATACGCAGTATTTT.

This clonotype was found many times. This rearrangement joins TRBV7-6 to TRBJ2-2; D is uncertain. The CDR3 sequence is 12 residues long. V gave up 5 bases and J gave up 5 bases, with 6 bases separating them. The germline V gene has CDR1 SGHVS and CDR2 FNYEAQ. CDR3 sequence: CASSHRTGELFF. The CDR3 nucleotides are TGTGCCAGCAGCCATCGGACCGGGGAGCTGTTTTTT.